One sample yielded the 6 T cell receptor beta chains listed below, sequenced in a study of shared T cell receptors in the human thymus. TCRdb keeps only in-frame clones here, not all; method: immunoSEQ multiplex PCR. Of hundreds of thousands of clones in the sample, over 75% were seen once. The sample was also linked to a second study, of human thymus T cells.

The sample taken for sequencing was thymocytes. The receptor set was obtained from a boy under three years old with a congenital heart defect.

The sample holds one count of this clone. The chain is built from TRBV28 and TRBJ1-2, with no clear D. The CDR3 runs to 15 residues. CDR1 and CDR2 from the germline V gene are MDHEN and SYDVKM. Trimming took off 5 bases at V and 4 bases at J, with 17 bases between the two ends. The CDR3 is CASSPPRREIYGYTF. As DNA, the CDR3 is TGTGCCAGCAGTCCCCCTAGGAGGGAGATCTATGGCTACACCTTC.

The chain employs TRBV14 and TRBJ2-7, with 7 nucleotides matching TRBD2. Germline values: CDR1 SGHDN, CDR2 FVKESK. CDR3 length equals 15 residues. After removal of 0 bases from V and 2 bases from J, the junction contained 4 bases not matched to a gene. DNA for the CDR3: TGTGCCAGCAGCCAAGATCGCGGGGGAGCCTACGAGCAGTACTTC. Encoded protein: CASSQDRGGAYEQYF.

The chain joins TRBV11-3 to TRBJ2-1, with 9 bases that match TRBD2. This CDR3 has 19 amino acids. Germline V gene data show CDR1 as SGHNT and CDR2 as YENEEA. With 5 bases clipped from V and 0 bases from J, the junction kept 14 bases outside the gene matches. The DNA for the CDR3 is TGTGCCAGCAGCCCCGGGGGTGGTAGCGGGGGTGACTCCTACAATGAGCAGTTCTTC. Protein: CASSPGGGSGGDSYNEQFF.

The chain is built from TRBV12-5 and TRBJ1-5; TRBD1 matches 7 bases. CDR3 size: 15 residues. With 3 bases clipped from V and 6 bases from J, the junction kept 8 bases outside the gene matches. Germline CDR1 LGHNT, CDR2 FRNRAP. CDR3 sequence (DNA): TGTGCTAGTGGTTTCAACAGGGGTTTGGGTCAGCCCCAGCATTTT. Translation gives CASGFNRGLGQPQHF.

The genes are TRBV27 and TRBJ2-1; D perhaps matches TRBD2 (5 bases). This CDR3 spans 15 amino acids. The germline V gene encodes CDR1 MNHEY and CDR2 SMNVEV (reference sequence). Trimming removed 4 bases at V and 5 bases at J, with 15 bases between. CDR3 in DNA: TGTGCCAGCAGTTCCGGTGGACCAGCGGACAATGAGCAGTTCTTC. It yields the protein CASSSGGPADNEQFF.

The CDR3, as DNA: TGTGCCAGCAGCTTTGGGGACACCAACCTTAATGAAAAACTGTTTTTT. Its translation: CASSFGDTNLNEKLFF. V is TRBV5-6 and J is TRBJ1-4; D possibly corresponds to TRBD1 (6 bases). V lost 2 bases, J lost 4 bases, and 15 bases lay in between. Germline V gene data show CDR1 as SGHDT and CDR2 as YYEEEE. The CDR3 consists of 16 residues.